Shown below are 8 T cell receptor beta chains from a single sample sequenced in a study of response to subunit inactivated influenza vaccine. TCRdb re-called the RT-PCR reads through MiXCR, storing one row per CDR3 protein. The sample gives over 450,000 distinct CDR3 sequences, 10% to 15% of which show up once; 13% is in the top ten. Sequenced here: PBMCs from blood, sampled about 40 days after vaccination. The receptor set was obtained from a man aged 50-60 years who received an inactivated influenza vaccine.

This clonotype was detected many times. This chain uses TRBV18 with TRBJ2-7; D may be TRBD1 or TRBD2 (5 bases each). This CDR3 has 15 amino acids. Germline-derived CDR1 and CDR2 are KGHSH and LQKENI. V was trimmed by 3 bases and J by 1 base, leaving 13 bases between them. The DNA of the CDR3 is TGTGCCAGCTCACCGAACGGGACGAGATCCTACGAGCAGTACTTC. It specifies CASSPNGTRSYEQYF.

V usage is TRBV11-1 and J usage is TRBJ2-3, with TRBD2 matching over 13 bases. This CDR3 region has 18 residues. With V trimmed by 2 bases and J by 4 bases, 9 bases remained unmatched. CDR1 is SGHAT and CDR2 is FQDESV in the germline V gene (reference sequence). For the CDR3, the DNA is TGTGCCAGCAGCTTAAATTTGTACGGACTAGCGGGAGCAGATACGCAGTATTTT. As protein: CASSLNLYGLAGADTQYF.

Here the CDR3 reads CASRVAVQETQYF. The DNA for the CDR3 is TGCGCCAGCAGGGTAGCGGTCCAAGAGACCCAGTACTTC. V usage is TRBV5-1 and J usage is TRBJ2-5; perhaps TRBD2 as D (6 bases). The CDR3 consists of 13 residues. V was shortened by 5 bases and J by 1 base, with 9 bases between the two germline ends. Per the germline V gene, CDR1 is SGHRS and CDR2 is YFSETQ.

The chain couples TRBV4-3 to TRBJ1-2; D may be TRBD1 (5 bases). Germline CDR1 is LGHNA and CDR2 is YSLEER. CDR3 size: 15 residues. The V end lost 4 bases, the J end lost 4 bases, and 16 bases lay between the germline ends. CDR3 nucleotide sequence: TGCGCCAGCAGCCCCCTCGGAGCAGGGAGCTATGGCTACACCTTC. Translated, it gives CASSPLGAGSYGYTF.

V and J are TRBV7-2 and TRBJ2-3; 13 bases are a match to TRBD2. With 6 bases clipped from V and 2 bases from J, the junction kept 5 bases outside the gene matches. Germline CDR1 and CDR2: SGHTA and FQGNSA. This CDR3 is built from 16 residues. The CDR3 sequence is CASSDGTSGDTDTQYF. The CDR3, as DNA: TGTGCCAGCAGTGATGGGACTAGCGGGGACACAGATACGCAGTATTTT. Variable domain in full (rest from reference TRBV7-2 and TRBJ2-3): GAGVSQSPSNKVTEKGKDVELRCDPISGHTALYWYRQSLGQGLEFLIYFQGNSAPDKSGLPSDRFSAERTGGSVSTLTIQRTQQEDSAVYLCASSDGTSGDTDTQYFGPGTRLTVL.

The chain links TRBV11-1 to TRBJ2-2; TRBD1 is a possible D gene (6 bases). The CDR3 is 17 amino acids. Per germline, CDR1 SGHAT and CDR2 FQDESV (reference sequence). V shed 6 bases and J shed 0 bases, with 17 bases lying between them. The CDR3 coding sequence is TGTGCCAGCAGAAAAGGGGATTGGGACACGAACACCGGGGAGCTGTTTTTT. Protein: CASRKGDWDTNTGELFF.

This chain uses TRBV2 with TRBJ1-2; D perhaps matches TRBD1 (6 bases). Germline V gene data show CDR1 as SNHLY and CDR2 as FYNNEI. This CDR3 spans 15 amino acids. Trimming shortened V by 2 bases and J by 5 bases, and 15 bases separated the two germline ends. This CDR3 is CASSEWPGAGYGYTF. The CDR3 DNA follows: TGTGCCAGCAGTGAATGGCCAGGGGCGGGGTATGGCTACACCTTC. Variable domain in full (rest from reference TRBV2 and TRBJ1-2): EPEVTQTPSHQVTQMGQEVILRCVPISNHLYFYWYRQILGQKVEFLVSFYNNEISEKSEIFDDQFSVERPDGSNFTLKIRSTKLEDSAMYFCASSEWPGAGYGYTFGSGTRLTVV.

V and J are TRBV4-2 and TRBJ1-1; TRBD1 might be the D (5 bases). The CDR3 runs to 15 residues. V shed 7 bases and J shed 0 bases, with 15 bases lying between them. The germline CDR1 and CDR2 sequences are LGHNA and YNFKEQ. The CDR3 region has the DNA TGTGCCAGCAAATGGGGGGGAGTCCTGAACACTGAAGCTTTCTTT. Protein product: CASKWGGVLNTEAFF.